The sequence of this T cell receptor beta chain was determined in a study of OX40 agonist ivuxolimab in advanced cancers. On the study more broadly: The treatment was a fully human IgG2 OX40 agonist, ivuxolimab. Each patient was given ivuxolimab into a vein every 2 weeks, at 0.01 to 10 mg/kg. Of the participants, approximately 38% had some prior anti-PD-1, anti-PD-L1 or anti-CTLA-4 therapy, which was allowed. Broader study findings: Average numbers of expanded clones were greater in CD8+ T cells than in CD4+.

As to this clone: As yet, its antigen is unknown.

The CDR3 totals 14 residues. Trimming left V 0 bases short and J 4 bases short, with 9 bases between. Per the germline V gene, CDR1 is SNHLY and CDR2 is FYNNEI. The assay was immunoSEQ multiplex PCR, and TCRdb's table has in-frame clones only and misses some. Altogether some 35,000 clones are present, about three quarters being singletons, with the ten largest covering around an eighth. The clonotype originates from an adult with an advanced solid tumor such as melanoma, head and neck, liver or kidney cancer. The chain has TRBV2 and TRBJ1-2, with D tentatively TRBD1 (6 bases). Sequenced material: CD4+ or CD8+ T cells sorted from blood, taken in a trial of the OX40 agonist ivuxolimab. The CDR3: CASSEAAGAYGYTF. The CDR3 region has the DNA TGTGCCAGCAGTGAAGCGGCAGGGGCCTATGGCTACACCTTC. The whole variable domain, remainder taken from reference TRBV2 and TRBJ1-2, is EPEVTQTPSHQVTQMGQEVILRCVPISNHLYFYWYRQILGQKVEFLVSFYNNEISEKSEIFDDQFSVERPDGSNFTLKIRSTKLEDSAMYFCASSEAAGAYGYTFGSGTRLTVV.